This record looks at one T cell receptor beta chain sequence and its context. The junction differs from germline at one of its ends, possibly a read error. Each CDR3 protein gets one entry after TCRdb re-called the 5' RACE reads with MiXCR. The table has hundreds of thousands of distinct CDR3 sequences, about a fifth seen once. The CDR3 is 14 residues long. Per the germline V gene, CDR1 is MRHNA and CDR2 is SNTAGT. This sample was included in a study of T cells after yellow fever vaccination. The starting material was PBMCs, obtained approximately 20 days after the first yellow fever vaccination. The rearrangement uses TRBV6-4 and TRBJ1-4; D is unclear. The origin of this receptor is a man aged 18 to 29 who received the YFV17D yellow fever vaccine. In DNA form, the CDR3 reads TGTGCCACCAGTGACAAAGGGTGGTGTGAAAAACTGTTTTTT. This encodes CATSDKGWCEKLFF.